The present TCR beta chain was sequenced within a study of PD-1 blockade in classical Hodgkin lymphoma (dated by TCRdb to the early 2020s). With respect to the entire study: Nivolumab dosing was 3 mg/kg intravenously every 2 weeks, continuing until either disease progression or unacceptable toxicity. To define a peripheral blood immune signature of response to PD-1 blockade in classical Hodgkin lymphoma, the study combined TCR beta sequencing with CyTOF.

Reading from cysteine to phenylalanine, the CDR3 counts 15 amino acids. The DNA shown is the 45-base CDR3, in frame from base 1. Between the V and J ends, shortened by 6 bases and 5 bases respectively, the junction contains 15 bases. The CDR1 and CDR2 encoded by the germline V gene are SGHRS and YFSETQ. Genomic DNA was isolated using the Qiagen DNeasy kit from unsorted PBMCs as well as from negatively selected CD4+ and CD8+ fractions. Using primers that anneal to V and J segments, immunoSEQ multiplex PCR amplified the TCR beta CDR3 regions. Amplification bias was minimized using a synthetic immune receptor repertoire, and residual bias was removed computationally after sequencing. The study's processing was this. Custom Python scripts were used to quantify repertoire diversity as the Shannon entropy index. Unsorted, CD4+ and CD8+ repertoires were analyzed separately, except for combined analyses in which CD4+ and CD8+ sequences were merged in silico. Clonal expansion was defined as at least a 2-fold frequency increase after treatment relative to C1D1, with a pseudocount of 0.5 for undetected baseline clones. Singleton clones were defined as clones with 0 or 1 copy at C1D1, and non-singleton clones were defined as clones with 2 or more copies. Clones expanded in unsorted samples were labelled as CD4+, CD8+ or unknown by matching protein sequences in sorted samples from the same patient. Wilcoxon tests on paired samples were used to test changes in diversity from C1D1 to C4D1. TCRdb limited this immuneACCESS table to in-frame rearrangements with V and J called. A share of clones is missing; checked studies link under half to unresolved V genes, and the rest is unexplained. V and J calls and clone size are as listed in that table; D and trimming were resolved from the DNA. Present in this sample are about 16,000 clones, around 82% of which were seen just once. Around an eighth of the sample comes from the top ten.

The time point label corresponds to: cycle 4 day 1 (C4D1), after 6 weeks of nivolumab. Relapse after autologous stem cell transplantation had occurred in all trial patients, and cohorts A, B and C were distinguished by prior brentuximab vedotin exposure. A total of under 70 patients with relapsed/refractory classical Hodgkin lymphoma made up the trial cohort, and each patient's best overall response was complete response, partial response or progressive disease. Single-agent nivolumab was administered to trial patients in the multi-cohort phase II CheckMate 205 trial. An independent review committee assessed best overall response by applying the 2007 International Working Group response criteria. Trial PBMCs were obtained immediately prior to nivolumab initiation (C1D1) and on therapy at cycle 2 day 1 and cycle 4 day 1. Peripheral blood was collected in 8 mL Vacutainer Cell Preparation Tubes, from which PBMCs were isolated by centrifugation and then cryopreserved.

The paper as a whole reports these results and caveats: The study was limited to a single clinical trial cohort, and causes of repertoire differences, possibly disease activity or prior therapy, remained undefined. Lower diversity was seen in patients whose nivolumab began less than 1 year after ASCT, and these patients were left out of later analyses so that immune reconstitution would not confound the results. Among trial patients, those achieving complete response had baseline diversity similar to that of newly diagnosed patients, while diversity was significantly lower in partial responders and progressors. Baseline TCR diversity was reported to be lower in newly diagnosed patients than in healthy donors and to be lower still in relapsed/refractory patients. CD4+ but not CD8+ TCR diversity rose significantly by C4D1 (p=0.0027 vs p=0.16), most apparent in complete responders (p=0.02).

This clone was seen a handful of times. This clone's antigen is unknown. It has no much larger one-base neighbor in the sample; base qualities were not kept. Sample: peripheral blood mononuclear cells (PBMCs), taken before the fourth cycle of nivolumab. The rearranged chain carries TRBV5-1 and TRBJ1-6, with TRBD1 tentatively as D gene (6 bases match). The receptor's source is a human donor with classical Hodgkin lymphoma. The CDR3 is CASTTRAGDNSPLHF. The DNA reads as follows: TGCGCCAGCACGACAAGGGCAGGGGATAATTCACCCCTCCACTTT.